These 21 T cell receptor beta chains originate from one sample sequenced in a study of PD-1 blockade in mismatch repair-deficient tumors. Method: immunoSEQ multiplex PCR; TCRdb's copy keeps in-frame clones and lacks some. The sample has 39,000 or so clones; over 80% are singletons. The sequences come from PBMCs, collected 38 to 40 weeks after starting pembrolizumab. The source is an adult with mismatch repair-deficient cancer.

This clone was recorded a few times. The DNA for the CDR3 is TGTGCCAGCAGCCAAACTAATCAGCCCCAGCATTTT. Encoded protein: CASSQTNQPQHF. The chain is built from TRBV28 and TRBJ1-5; D unresolved. This CDR3 has 12 amino acids. Deletions cut 6 bases from V and 4 bases from J, with 7 bases between. Germline V gene lookup returns CDR1 MDHEN and CDR2 SYDVKM. The variable domain in full, with the rest retrieved from reference TRBV28 and TRBJ1-5, is DVKVTQSSRYLVKRTGEKVFLECVQDMDHENMFWYRQDPGLGLRLIYFSYDVKMKEKGDIPEGYSVSREKKERFSLILESASTNQTSMYLCASSQTNQPQHFGDGTRLSIL.

V usage is TRBV11-3 and J usage is TRBJ2-1, with TRBD2 matching 12 bases. This CDR3 has 15 residues. After removal of 5 bases from V and 7 bases from J, the junction contained 6 bases not matched to a gene. Germline V lookup: CDR1 SGHNT, CDR2 YENEEA. The CDR3 bases are TGTGCCAGCAGCCACCGACTAGCGGGAGCTAATGAGCAGTTCTTC. Protein product: CASSHRLAGANEQFF.

The chain joins TRBV4-1 to TRBJ2-2; D remains unclear. Trimming removed 0 bases at V and 0 bases at J, with 8 bases between. Germline CDR1 MGHRA, CDR2 YSYEKL. The CDR3 has 16 amino acids. CDR3 sequence (DNA): TGCGCCAGCAGCCAAGAGGTACAGCCGAACACCGGGGAGCTGTTTTTT. Residues: CASSQEVQPNTGELFF.

V is TRBV5-1 and J is TRBJ2-7; 8 positions agree with TRBD1. J lost 4 bases, V lost 4 bases, and 1 base had no gene match. From germline, CDR1 is SGHRS and CDR2 YFSETQ. The CDR3 is made up of 12 amino acids. The CDR3: CASSGQGYEQYF. In DNA, the CDR3 is TGCGCCAGCAGCGGACAGGGTTACGAGCAGTACTTC.

The chain is built from TRBV19 and TRBJ1-2; D is unclear. CDR1 is LNHDA and CDR2 is SQIVND in the germline V gene (reference sequence). Trimming stripped 4 bases from V and 7 bases from J, with 7 bases between. The CDR3 length is 11 residues. CDR3 DNA: TGTGCCAGTAGTAGCAGGCTTGGCTACACCTTC. Translated: CASSSRLGYTF.

The chain couples TRBV2 to TRBJ1-2; TRBD1 aligns across 7 bases. Germline trimming cut 5 bases from V and 8 bases from J; bases unmatched to any gene: 14. Germline V gives CDR1 SNHLY, CDR2 FYNNEI. The CDR3 has 15 amino acids. The CDR3 region has the DNA TGTGCCAGCAGTCAAGACAGGGTACAAACGGGAGGCTACACCTTC. It is translated as CASSQDRVQTGGYTF.

This clone is a singleton in its sample. The genes are TRBV28 and TRBJ1-1, with D possibly being TRBD1 (5 bases). Trimming stripped 3 bases from V and 5 bases from J, with 13 bases between. CDR1 and CDR2 from the germline V gene are MDHEN and SYDVKM. This CDR3 region has 14 residues. CDR3 protein: CASSFSTAGTEAFF. For the CDR3, the DNA is TGTGCCAGCAGTTTCTCGACAGCGGGTACTGAAGCTTTCTTT.

This clone was seen a handful of times. The V gene is TRBV5-1, the J gene TRBJ2-7, with TRBD2 matching over 10 bases. Trimming took 3 bases from V and 4 from J; bases not matched to a gene: 7. Germline assignment: CDR1 SGHRS and CDR2 YFSETQ. CDR3 length: 15 amino acids. The CDR3 here is CASSSTAGGPYEQYF. The CDR3 DNA sequence: TGCGCCAGCAGCTCAACAGCGGGAGGGCCTTACGAGCAGTACTTC.

V and J are TRBV9 and TRBJ2-1; weak D call: TRBD2 (5 bases). CDR3 size: 15 residues. The germline V gene encodes CDR1 SGDLS and CDR2 YYNGEE. The V and J ends lost 3 bases and 1 base respectively, with 11 bases between them. The DNA of the CDR3 is TGTGCCAGCAGCGCACTAGGCCAATCCTACAATGAGCAGTTCTTC. This sequence encodes CASSALGQSYNEQFF.

This chain links TRBV7-3 with TRBJ2-7; TRBD2 agrees at 9 bases. This CDR3 comprises 15 residues. Germline loops: CDR1 SGHTA, CDR2 FQGTGA. Germline trimming cut 1 base from V and 6 bases from J; bases unmatched to any gene: 7. The CDR3 DNA reads as TGTGCCAGCAGCTTAAATTTAGCGGGAGTCGGCGAGCAGTACTTC. This sequence encodes CASSLNLAGVGEQYF.

The chain combines TRBV21-1 with TRBJ2-2; the table assigns TRBD2, which was not confirmed against the DNA. TRBV21-1 is a known pseudogene. The CDR3 spans 20 residues. The DNA for the CDR3 is TGTGCCAGCAGCAAAAAGGGGAGGACTAGCGGAAGGGCGAGTTCCGGGGAGCTGTTTTTT. Its translation: CASSKKGRTSGRASSGELFF.

This chain links TRBV6-5 with TRBJ2-3; 11 bases map to TRBD2. The length of the CDR3 is 16 residues. Germline V gene sequence: CDR1 MNHEY, CDR2 SVGAGI. V dropped 2 bases and J dropped 2; count of bases not matched to a gene: 3. CDR3 sequence: CASSYRTSGSTDTQYF. In DNA form, the CDR3 reads TGTGCCAGCAGTTACCGGACTAGCGGGTCCACAGATACGCAGTATTTT.

This clone has a single count. The chain combines TRBV5-8 with TRBJ1-5, with TRBD1 matching 9 bases. Germline CDR1 reads SGHTS; CDR2 reads YDEGEE. V was pared by 3 bases and J by 3 bases, with 7 bases of the junction left unmatched. The CDR3 sequence is 16 residues long. CDR3 coding DNA: TGTGCCAGCAGCTCGGGACAGGGTCCCTCCAATCAGCCCCAGCATTTT. This codes for CASSSGQGPSNQPQHF.

The chain combines TRBV28 with TRBJ1-3; no reliable D call. The germline gives CDR1 MDHEN, CDR2 SYDVKM. There are 14 residues in the CDR3. V gave up 4 bases and J gave up 0 bases, with 7 bases separating them. CDR3 coding DNA: TGTGCCAGCAGTTCGTTGAGCTCTGGAAACACCATATATTTT. Its translation: CASSSLSSGNTIYF.

The sample holds a few counts of this clone. The CDR3 here is CASSKGTGATYEQYF. The CDR3 nucleotides read TGTGCCAGTAGTAAGGGGACAGGGGCTACCTACGAGCAGTACTTC. The chain is built from TRBV19 and TRBJ2-7; the match to TRBD1 covers 10 bases. This CDR3 contains 15 residues. J gave up 2 bases and V 4 bases, and 5 bases lay outside the gene matches. Germline V gene data show CDR1 as LNHDA and CDR2 as SQIVND (reference sequence).

V is TRBV21-1 and J is TRBJ2-2; the table's D gene call, TRBD1, was not cross checked with the DNA. TRBV21-1 has pseudogene status. The CDR3 consists of 15 residues. This chain's CDR3 is CASSLFGANTGELFF. In nucleotides, the CDR3 is TGTGCCAGCAGTCTCTTTGGGGCAAACACCGGGGAGCTGTTTTTT.

The chain carries TRBV7-3 and TRBJ2-3; 8 bases are shared with TRBD1. The CDR3 is 15 amino acids. Germline CDR1 reads SGHTA; CDR2 reads FQGTGA. V shed 5 bases, J shed 3 bases, and the junction held 7 bases outside the gene matches. The CDR3 bases are TGTGCCAGCAGCACCCAGGGGGCTGAGACAGATACGCAGTATTTT. This sequence encodes CASSTQGAETDTQYF.

The rearrangement uses TRBV5-1 and TRBJ1-1; 10 bases map to TRBD1. Looked up from germline, CDR1 is SGHRS and CDR2 is YFSETQ. The CDR3 sequence is 16 residues long. V lost 5 bases, J lost 0 bases, and 7 bases stayed unmatched. For the CDR3, the DNA is TGCGCCAGCAGATCCGGGACAGGGGCCCTGAACACTGAAGCTTTCTTT. It specifies CASRSGTGALNTEAFF.

This clone was detected only a few times. V usage is TRBV7-2 and J usage is TRBJ2-7; D is ambiguous. Germline V CDR1 and CDR2: SGHTA, FQGNSA. The CDR3 spans 15 residues. Deletions cut 4 bases from V and 0 bases from J, with 13 bases between. CDR3 DNA sequence: TGTGCCAGCAGCTCAACGTATTCCAGCTCCTACGAGCAGTACTTC. This codes for CASSSTYSSSYEQYF. The complete variable domain, with remaining parts taken from reference TRBV7-2 and TRBJ2-7, reads GAGVSQSPSNKVTEKGKDVELRCDPISGHTALYWYRQSLGQGLEFLIYFQGNSAPDKSGLPSDRFSAERTGGSVSTLTIQRTQQEDSAVYLCASSSTYSSSYEQYFGPGTRLTVT.

The chain links TRBV19 to TRBJ1-1, with D unresolved. Trimming stripped 4 bases from V and 5 bases from J, with 14 bases between. Germline CDR1 LNHDA, CDR2 SQIVND (reference sequence). The CDR3 runs to 14 residues. This CDR3 is CASSSGRGGTEAFF. CDR3 sequence (DNA): TGTGCCAGTAGTAGCGGGCGGGGTGGGACTGAAGCTTTCTTT. Combining the CDR3 with reference TRBV19 and TRBJ1-1 gives the whole variable domain DGGITQSPKYLFRKEGQNVTLSCEQNLNHDAMYWYRQDPGQGLRLIYYSQIVNDFQKGDIAEGYSVSREKKESFPLTVTSAQKNPTAFYLCASSSGRGGTEAFFGQGTRLTVV.

This clone was counted a few times. J is TRBJ2-7 and V is TRBV19; TRBD1 agrees at 7 bases. This CDR3 is built from 15 residues. The V gene end was trimmed by 0 bases and the J gene end by 5 bases; junction bases not matched to a gene: 7. Germline V CDR1 and CDR2: LNHDA, SQIVND (reference sequence). Here the CDR3 reads CASSIDQGELDEQYF. The CDR3 DNA sequence: TGTGCCAGTAGTATAGATCAGGGGGAATTGGACGAGCAGTACTTC.